This passage covers 21 T cell receptor beta chains from one sample sequenced in a study of blood T cell repertoires in COVID-19. TCRdb's copy holds only in-frame clones and misses some; the assay was immunoSEQ multiplex PCR. The table records 150,000 or so clones, roughly 84% of them present only once. What was sequenced was peripheral blood. The source is a man between 60 and 75 years old who had recovered from COVID-19.

The chain couples TRBV6-5 to TRBJ2-3, with TRBD1 identical over 7 bases. Germline CDR1 and CDR2: MNHEY and SVGAGI. This CDR3 region has 11 residues. V lost 7 bases to trimming and J lost 9 bases; unmatched junction nucleotides: 4. The CDR3 DNA reads as TGTGCCAGCACCCTACAGGGGACGCAGTATTTT. Translated: CASTLQGTQYF.

The chain recombines TRBV7-8 with TRBJ1-3; D remains ambiguous. V was pared by 5 bases and J by 0 bases, with 11 bases between. The CDR3 runs 15 residues. In germline, CDR1 is SGHVS, CDR2 FQNEAQ. CDR3 sequence: CASSPQEFSGNTIYF. The DNA of the CDR3 is TGTGCCAGCAGCCCCCAAGAGTTCTCTGGAAACACCATATATTTT.

The V and J genes are TRBV6-1 and TRBJ2-2, with D tentatively TRBD1 (6 bases). The germline V and J ends were trimmed by 4 bases and 2 bases, with 17 bases remaining between them. The CDR3 runs to 17 residues. Germline CDR1 and CDR2: MNHNS and SASEGT. CDR3 loop: CASSADRWGKNTGELFF. CDR3 nucleotides: TGTGCCAGCAGTGCAGACAGGTGGGGAAAAAACACCGGGGAGCTGTTTTTT.

The rearrangement links TRBV6-4 to TRBJ1-5, with D tentatively TRBD1 (5 bases). The germline V gene encodes CDR1 MRHNA and CDR2 SNTAGT. Trimming removed 6 bases at V and 15 bases at J, with 21 bases between. This CDR3 has 13 amino acids. CDR3 loop: CASRANKDTALHF. CDR3 in DNA: TGTGCCAGCAGGGCAAACAAGGACACAGCCTTGCATTTT.

The chain couples TRBV29-1 to TRBJ2-4; tentative D call: TRBD2 (6 bases). Trimming cost V 6 bases and J 5 bases, with 14 bases left between them. The CDR3 has 13 amino acids. Germline V gene sequence: CDR1 SQVTM, CDR2 ANQGSEA. The chain's CDR3 is CSVARGFQNIQYF. For the CDR3, the DNA is TGCAGCGTGGCCCGGGGGTTCCAAAACATTCAGTACTTC.

The chain carries TRBV18 and TRBJ2-2; 8 bases are a match to TRBD1. Germline assignment: CDR1 KGHSH and CDR2 LQKENI. Trimming at V came to 3 bases and at J to 7 bases, leaving 7 bases not matched to a gene. This CDR3 is 15 amino acids long. This CDR3 is CASSPSGQGGGELFF. The CDR3, as DNA: TGTGCCAGCTCACCTTCAGGACAGGGCGGCGGGGAGCTGTTTTTT.

V usage is TRBV6-6 and J usage is TRBJ2-7; the D gene is possibly TRBD1 (6 bases). CDR1 is MNHNY and CDR2 is SVGAGI in the germline V gene (reference sequence). Deletions cut 4 bases from V and 0 bases from J, with 16 bases between. The CDR3 loop spans 16 amino acids. The CDR3 here is CASSLGTPRSSYEQYF. The CDR3 bases are TGTGCCAGCAGTTTAGGGACACCCAGGAGCTCCTACGAGCAGTACTTC.

V gene TRBV5-1 combines with J gene TRBJ1-1; D is possibly TRBD1 (6 bases). Per the germline V gene, CDR1 is SGHRS and CDR2 is YFSETQ. The CDR3 is 13 residues long. With 2 bases removed from V and 5 bases from J, the gap between germline ends came to 10 bases. CDR3 in DNA: TGCGCCAGCAGCTTCCACAGGGAGACTGAAGCTTTCTTT. It encodes CASSFHRETEAFF.

This clone has a single count. The genes are TRBV5-6 and TRBJ1-2; D gene unclear. The CDR3 spans 14 residues. The ends were cut back, 3 bases at V and 7 bases at J, with 16 bases in the middle. Germline assignment: CDR1 SGHDT and CDR2 YYEEEE. The CDR3 region has the DNA TGTGCCAGCAGCTCCTTATCTAACTACGGTGGCTACACCTTC. Encoded protein: CASSSLSNYGGYTF.

Of note for this clone: The sample holds other DNA sequences that translate to the same CDR3. The rearrangement links TRBV5-1 to TRBJ2-3; TRBD2 might be the D (5 bases). Germline V gives CDR1 SGHRS, CDR2 YFSETQ. V lost 0 bases, J lost 3 bases, and 8 bases lay in between. This CDR3 is built from 14 residues. The CDR3 nucleotides read TGCGCCAGCAGCTTGGACCCGGGGACAGATACGCAGTATTTT. Amino acid sequence: CASSLDPGTDTQYF.

The chain couples TRBV29-1 to TRBJ1-5, with D maybe TRBD1 (6 bases). Trimming left V 4 bases short and J 2 bases short, with 15 bases between. CDR1 is SQVTM, CDR2 ANQGSEA, per germline. The CDR3 extends over 15 amino acids. CDR3: CSVAQDSQGNQPQHF. The CDR3 nucleotides read TGCAGCGTTGCCCAGGACAGCCAGGGCAATCAGCCCCAGCATTTT.

The chain joins TRBV19 to TRBJ1-2, with D perhaps TRBD1 (6 bases). Germline V gene data show CDR1 as LNHDA and CDR2 as SQIVND (reference sequence). The length of the CDR3 is 13 residues. Trimming pared 7 bases from V and 7 bases from J, leaving 16 bases between. CDR3 amino acids: CASTVQGRPGYTF. Written as DNA, the CDR3 is TGTGCCAGTACCGTCCAGGGGCGTCCTGGCTACACCTTC.

About this clone: Its ends do not fully match the called genes, so a read error is possible. The chain is built from TRBV7-7 and TRBJ2-2; maybe TRBD2 (5 bases). The germline V gene has CDR1 SSHAT and CDR2 FNYEAQ (reference sequence). The CDR3 is made up of 14 amino acids. The CDR3 spells CASSLARDTGELFF. CDR3 nucleotides: TGTGCTAGCAGCTTAGCGCGGGACACCGGGGAGCTGTTTTTT.

The rearrangement uses TRBV5-5 and TRBJ2-3; possible D gene TRBD1, 6 bases. V lost 0 bases to trimming and J lost 5 bases, with 10 bases between them. Germline CDR1 SGHKS, CDR2 YYEKEE (reference sequence). This CDR3 has 14 amino acids. The chain's CDR3 is CASSLEQGGDTQYF. Written as DNA, the CDR3 is TGTGCCAGCAGCTTGGAACAGGGTGGAGATACGCAGTATTTT.

The CDR3 DNA is TGTGCCAGCAGCTTTAATCGAGACAGAGAGACCCAGTACTTC. Residues: CASSFNRDRETQYF. V and J are TRBV11-1 and TRBJ2-5; TRBD1 is a possible D gene (5 bases). The CDR3 consists of 14 residues. Germline CDR1 SGHAT, CDR2 FQDESV (reference sequence). Between the trimmed V and J ends, which lost 3 bases and 4 bases, there was a span of 12 bases.

V and J are TRBV6-4 and TRBJ1-2; a possible D gene is TRBD1 (5 bases). V was trimmed by 5 bases and J by 2 bases, leaving 18 bases between them. Germline assignment: CDR1 MRHNA and CDR2 SNTAGT. This CDR3 has 16 residues. The CDR3 is CASSPRAGIVNYGYTF. In DNA form, the CDR3 reads TGTGCCAGCAGTCCTCGGGCAGGGATTGTAAACTATGGCTACACCTTC.

This clone was recorded a few times. J is TRBJ2-1 and V is TRBV3-1 (or the pseudogene TRBV3-2); 9 nucleotides align to TRBD2. CDR3 size: 17 residues. Germline CDR1 is LGHDT and CDR2 is YNNKEL (reference sequence). V lost 1 base to trimming and J lost 0 bases; unmatched junction nucleotides: 4. DNA of the CDR3: TGTGCCAGCAGCCAAGGTAGCGGGGGCCTCTCCTACAATGAGCAGTTCTTC. Its protein is CASSQGSGGLSYNEQFF.

The V call is TRBV11-1, the J call TRBJ2-1, with 8 bases lining up with TRBD1. Trimming cost V 5 bases and J 3 bases; bases outside gene matches: 6. This CDR3 has 15 amino acids. Germline CDR1 is SGHAT and CDR2 is FQDESV (reference sequence). The CDR3 loop reads CASSTRQGNYNEQFF. The DNA for the CDR3 is TGTGCCAGCAGCACCCGACAGGGGAACTACAATGAGCAGTTCTTC.

The chain links TRBV5-4 to TRBJ1-1, with D possibly being TRBD1 (6 bases). The CDR3 has 14 amino acids. Per germline, CDR1 SGHNT and CDR2 YYREEE (reference sequence). Deletions cut 1 base from V and 4 bases from J, with 11 bases between. The CDR3 DNA reads as TGTGCCAGCAGCTTGTGGGGGCGTCTCACTGAAGCTTTCTTT. Translation gives CASSLWGRLTEAFF. Together with reference TRBV5-4 and TRBJ1-1, the CDR3 gives the full variable domain: ETGVTQSPTHLIKTRGQQVTLRCSSQSGHNTVSWYQQALGQGPQFIFQYYREEENGRGNFPPRFSGLQFPNYSSELNVNALELDDSALYLCASSLWGRLTEAFFGQGTRLTVV.

This clone was picked up many times. J is TRBJ1-5 and V is TRBV6-6; D is uncertain. Trimming removed 5 bases from V and 0 bases from J, with 17 bases in between. Germline V lookup: CDR1 MNHNY, CDR2 SVGAGI (reference sequence). This CDR3 spans 17 amino acids. The CDR3 DNA sequence: TGTGCCAGCAGTCGCTTCTCCAGAAGTTATAGCAATCAGCCCCAGCATTTT. Translation gives CASSRFSRSYSNQPQHF.

V is TRBV14 and J is TRBJ1-4; TRBD1 aligns across 8 bases. The germline gives CDR1 SGHDN, CDR2 FVKESK. V shed 4 bases and J 7 bases; nucleotides not matched to a gene: 8. The CDR3 runs to 15 residues. The CDR3, as DNA: TGTGCCAGCAGCCTCGGACAGGGATGGAGTGAAAAACTGTTTTTT. Residues: CASSLGQGWSEKLFF.